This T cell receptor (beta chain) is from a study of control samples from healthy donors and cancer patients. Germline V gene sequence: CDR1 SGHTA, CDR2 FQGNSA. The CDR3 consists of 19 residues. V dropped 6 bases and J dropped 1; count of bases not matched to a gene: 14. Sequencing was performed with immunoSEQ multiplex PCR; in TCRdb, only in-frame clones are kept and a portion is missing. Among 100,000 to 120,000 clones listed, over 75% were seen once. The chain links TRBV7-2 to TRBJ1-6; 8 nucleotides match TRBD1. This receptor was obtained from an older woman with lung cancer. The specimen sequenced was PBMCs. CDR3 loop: CASSFGQGPRSSYNSPLHF. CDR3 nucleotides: TGTGCCAGCAGTTTCGGACAGGGCCCACGGTCTTCCTATAATTCACCCCTCCACTTT.